This TCR beta chain emerged from a study of CD8 T cells in ankylosing spondylitis. Study-wide results and caveats: Both synovial fluid and blood in reactive arthritis had previously been reported to carry some motif variants. Apparently characteristic of ankylosing spondylitis blood was a TCR beta motif (about 8 highly homologous variants).

Scientists made TCR beta libraries using quantitative 5'-RACE with molecular barcodes. TCRdb independently ran MiXCR on the 5' RACE reads; one entry per CDR3 protein. The sample holds some 27,000 distinct CDR3 sequences, around 5% seen once. CDR3 length: 14 residues. Germline V lookup: CDR1 SGDLS, CDR2 YYNGEE. The V gene lost 4 bases and the J gene lost 0 bases, with 8 bases spanning the gap. Comments on this clonotype: Its antigen is unidentified.

Source material: blood, either unsorted or a sorted T cell fraction (not recorded which). This receptor was obtained from a female donor with ankylosing spondylitis or in good health (not recorded which). V is TRBV9 and J is TRBJ1-5, with D unresolved. CDR3 amino acids: CASSSHDSNQPQHF. CDR3 nucleotides: TGTGCCAGCAGCTCCCACGATAGCAATCAGCCCCAGCATTTT.